These T cell receptor beta chains were read from a single sample in a study of blood T cell repertoires in COVID-19. Profiling relied on immunoSEQ multiplex PCR, and the TCRdb table lists in-frame clones only, not all of them. The sample lists 140,000 to 150,000 clones, about four fifths occurring once. Sequencing used peripheral blood. The source is a human donor with acute or convalescent COVID-19. The donor label of this sample is uncertain. CDR3s include the opening cysteine and the closing phenylalanine or tryptophan. A D gene is named only where the DNA matches it firmly. Not all rows give a size; the values are once, few, many and, for expanded clones, a class.

abundance: .; v_gene: TRBV9; j_gene: TRBJ2-3; d_gene: .; CDR3aa: CASSVAGGGASEDTQYF; CDR3nt: TGTGCCAGCAGCGTAGCGGGTGGGGGGGCATCGGAAGATACGCAGTATTTT
abundance: .; v_gene: TRBV18; j_gene: TRBJ1-1; d_gene: .; CDR3aa: CASSPPGFPGAFF; CDR3nt: TGTGCCAGCTCACCACCTGGCTTCCCCGGGGCTTTCTTT
abundance: .; v_gene: TRBV7-8; j_gene: TRBJ1-6; d_gene: .; CDR3aa: CASSLGGQSPLHF; CDR3nt: TGTGCCAGCAGCTTAGGTGGCCAATCGCCCCTCCACTTT
abundance: .; v_gene: TRBV2; j_gene: TRBJ1-1; d_gene: .; CDR3aa: CASSEYMTGGNTEAFF; CDR3nt: TGTGCCAGCAGTGAATATATGACAGGAGGCAACACTGAAGCTTTCTTT
abundance: .; v_gene: TRBV7-8; j_gene: TRBJ2-7; d_gene: .; CDR3aa: CASSPGTSYEQYF; CDR3nt: TGTGCCAGCAGTCCCGGGACATCCTACGAGCAGTACTTC
abundance: .; v_gene: TRBV2; j_gene: TRBJ2-7; d_gene: TRBD1; CDR3aa: CASSGGPGGGDEQYF; CDR3nt: TGTGCCAGCAGTGGAGGCCCAGGGGGTGGCGACGAGCAGTACTTC
abundance: few; v_gene: TRBV30; j_gene: TRBJ2-1; d_gene: TRBD2; CDR3aa: CAWSHTGGSYNEQFF; CDR3nt: TGTGCCTGGAGTCATACGGGGGGCTCCTACAATGAGCAGTTCTTC
abundance: .; v_gene: TRBV19; j_gene: TRBJ2-3; d_gene: TRBD2; CDR3aa: CASSMSTGGRDTQYF; CDR3nt: TGTGCCAGTAGTATGTCAACGGGGGGGAGAGATACGCAGTATTTT
abundance: .; v_gene: TRBV19; j_gene: TRBJ1-5; d_gene: .; CDR3aa: CASSVWEGNQPQHF; CDR3nt: TGTGCCAGTAGTGTCTGGGAGGGCAATCAGCCCCAGCATTTT
abundance: .; v_gene: TRBV12-3/TRBV12-4; j_gene: TRBJ1-2; d_gene: TRBD1; CDR3aa: CASRNRGGYGYTF; CDR3nt: TGTGCCAGCAGGAACAGGGGTGGCTATGGCTACACCTTC
abundance: .; v_gene: TRBV27; j_gene: TRBJ1-5; d_gene: .; CDR3aa: CASSQTGHSNQPQHF; CDR3nt: TGTGCCAGCAGTCAGACAGGACATAGCAATCAGCCCCAGCATTTT
abundance: .; v_gene: TRBV9; j_gene: TRBJ2-5; d_gene: TRBD1; CDR3aa: CASSVGDRDQETQYF; CDR3nt: TGTGCCAGCAGCGTAGGGGACAGGGATCAAGAGACCCAGTACTTC
abundance: .; v_gene: TRBV24-1; j_gene: TRBJ2-1; d_gene: .; CDR3aa: CATSDSAATHNEQFF; CDR3nt: TGTGCCACCAGTGATTCCGCGGCAACACACAATGAGCAGTTCTTC
abundance: .; v_gene: TRBV6-4; j_gene: TRBJ2-4; d_gene: .; CDR3aa: CASRTGGKNIQYF; CDR3nt: TGTGCCAGCAGGACAGGCGGTAAAAACATTCAGTACTTC
abundance: .; v_gene: TRBV5-1; j_gene: TRBJ1-6; d_gene: .; CDR3aa: CASSLDRSNSPLHF; CDR3nt: TGCGCCAGCAGCTTGGACAGGAGTAATTCACCCCTCCACTTT
abundance: .; v_gene: TRBV9; j_gene: TRBJ2-1; d_gene: .; CDR3aa: CASSQTGGEQFF; CDR3nt: TGTGCCAGCAGCCAAACCGGCGGTGAGCAGTTCTTC
abundance: once; v_gene: TRBV6-1; j_gene: TRBJ1-2; d_gene: TRBD1; CDR3aa: CASSPPGQGSYGYTF; CDR3nt: TGTGCCAGCAGTCCCCCGGGACAGGGTTCCTATGGCTACACCTTC
abundance: .; v_gene: TRBV13; j_gene: TRBJ1-6; d_gene: .; CDR3aa: CASSLNQGASPLHF; CDR3nt: TGTGCCAGCAGCTTAAACCAGGGTGCTTCACCCCTCCACTTT
abundance: .; v_gene: TRBV6-6; j_gene: TRBJ2-1; d_gene: TRBD2; CDR3aa: CASSLLLRLAGETDNEQFF; CDR3nt: TGTGCCAGCAGTCTTTTACTCAGACTAGCGGGGGAAACCGACAATGAGCAGTTCTTC
abundance: .; v_gene: TRBV27; j_gene: TRBJ2-1; d_gene: TRBD1; CDR3aa: CASTRLKPGQGAIEQFF; CDR3nt: TGTGCCAGCACGAGATTAAAACCGGGACAGGGGGCGATTGAGCAGTTCTTC
abundance: .; v_gene: TRBV18; j_gene: TRBJ1-4; d_gene: TRBD1; CDR3aa: CASSQGQGARKLFF; CDR3nt: TGTGCCAGCTCACAGGGACAGGGGGCTCGAAAACTGTTTTTT
abundance: .; v_gene: TRBV2; j_gene: TRBJ1-5; d_gene: TRBD1; CDR3aa: CASSGPGQGINQPQHF; CDR3nt: TGTGCCAGCAGCGGGCCGGGACAGGGGATCAATCAGCCCCAGCATTTT